A selection of T cell receptor beta chains follows, all from one sample in a study of cytomegalovirus exposure and HLA in healthy donors. The assay was immunoSEQ multiplex PCR, and TCRdb's table has in-frame clones only and misses some. The table shows hundreds of thousands of clones, with approximately 80% occurring only once. Sequenced sample: PBMCs. Source of these receptors: a boy between 2 and 10 years old in good health and CMV-seronegative. Both conserved end residues are part of each CDR3. D genes are given only for firm matches. Expanded clones get a size class; other rows say once, few or many, or leave the size out.

V gene,D gene,J gene,clone size,CDR3 DNA,CDR3 protein
TRBV28,.,TRBJ2-7,few,TGTGCCAGCTCTTGGGCCTCAACCTACGAGCAGTACTTC,CASSWASTYEQYF
TRBV10-3,.,TRBJ2-1,.,TGTGCCACTGGGCGAGAGTCTGAGCAGTTCTTC,CATGRESEQFF
TRBV19,TRBD1,TRBJ1-1,.,TGTGCCAGTAGTCCCAAGACAGGGGCGCGGACTGAAGCTTTCTTT,CASSPKTGARTEAFF
TRBV6-1,.,TRBJ1-1,.,TGTGCCAGCAGTAAATACAGGGTGGACACTGAAGCTTTCTTT,CASSKYRVDTEAFF
TRBV27,.,TRBJ2-7,.,TGTGCCAGCAGTTTGGCAGCCGGGAAGACCTACGAGCAGTACTTC,CASSLAAGKTYEQYF
TRBV6-6,.,TRBJ2-2,.,TGTGCCAGCAGTCCTACTCTCACCGGGGAGCTGTTTTTT,CASSPTLTGELFF
TRBV25-1,TRBD2,TRBJ2-1,.,TGTGCCAGCGCTAGCGGGACGTACAATGAGCAGTTCTTC,CASASGTYNEQFF
TRBV5-6,.,TRBJ2-1,.,TGTGCCAGCACCCTGGCAGGGGTTCATCATGAGCAGTTCTTC,CASTLAGVHHEQFF
TRBV12-1,.,TRBJ2-7,.,TGTGCCAGCAGTTTGGCCGAATACGAGCAGTACTTC,CASSLAEYEQYF
TRBV11-2,TRBD1,TRBJ2-2,.,TGTGCCAGCAGCCTCGGGACAGGGGGACCCGGGGAGCTGTTTTTT,CASSLGTGGPGELFF
TRBV19,TRBD1,TRBJ2-7,.,TGTGCCAGTAGTATCACCGGGACAGGGAACGACGAGCAGTACTTC,CASSITGTGNDEQYF
TRBV5-1,.,TRBJ1-4,.,TGCGCCAGCAGCTTGGCGTCAGGGGAGGGGGAAAAACTGTTTTTT,CASSLASGEGEKLFF
TRBV18,.,TRBJ1-5,.,TGTGCCAGCTCCTCGGACAGAAATCAGCCCCAGCATTTT,CASSSDRNQPQHF
TRBV5-4,TRBD2,TRBJ2-7,.,TGTGCCAGCAGCTTGGCTGGGGGAGGGAACTACGAGCAGTACTTC,CASSLAGGGNYEQYF
TRBV2,TRBD2,TRBJ2-1,.,TGTGCCAGCAGCTACAGACTAGCGGTCTCCTACAATGAGCAGTTCTTC,CASSYRLAVSYNEQFF
TRBV5-8,TRBD2,TRBJ2-7,once,TGTGCCAGCTTTTGGCGGGGGGCCTACGAGCAGTACTTC,CASFWRGAYEQYF
TRBV6-6,.,TRBJ2-7,.,TGTGCCAGCAGTTATGCGGACTCCTACGAGCAGTACTTC,CASSYADSYEQYF
TRBV6-1,.,TRBJ1-1,.,TGTGCCAGCAGTGACTCGGTGAACACTGAAGCTTTCTTT,CASSDSVNTEAFF
TRBV9,.,TRBJ1-2,few,TGTGCCAGCAGCGTAGAGGAGGGCTATGGCTACACCTTC,CASSVEEGYGYTF
TRBV19,.,TRBJ1-2,once,TGTGCCAGTAGTACTCGACAGACTGCGTACGGTAACTATGGCTACACCTTC,CASSTRQTAYGNYGYTF
TRBV19,.,TRBJ2-2,.,TGTGCCAGTAGTATGATGTTGGGTACTACGAACACCGGGGAGCTGTTTTTT,CASSMMLGTTNTGELFF
TRBV7-9,TRBD2,TRBJ2-1,.,TGTGCCAGCAAATTGACTAGCGTCCATGAGCAGTTCTTC,CASKLTSVHEQFF
TRBV2,.,TRBJ2-5,.,TGTGCCAGCAGTAAGCTAGCGAGTCCCGGGGAGACCCAGTACTTC,CASSKLASPGETQYF
TRBV7-9,TRBD1,TRBJ2-4,.,TGTGCCAGCAGCTTAGCGCGGACAGGGATTAACATTCAGTACTTC,CASSLARTGINIQYF
TRBV2,TRBD2,TRBJ2-1,once,TGTGCCAGCAGTAGACTAGCGGGGCGGAATGAGCAGTTCTTC,CASSRLAGRNEQFF
TRBV5-6,.,TRBJ2-5,once,TGTGCCAGCAGCTATAAGTACGGGTACCAAGAGACCCAGTACTTC,CASSYKYGYQETQYF
TRBV4-2,TRBD2,TRBJ2-2,.,TGTGCCAGCAGCCAGTCCCTAGCGGGGGGCACCGGGGAGCTGTTTTTT,CASSQSLAGGTGELFF
TRBV27,TRBD1,TRBJ2-7,.,TGTGCCAGCAGTCCCCTGACAGGGGGTCTCCCCATGGAGCAGTACTTC,CASSPLTGGLPMEQYF
TRBV12-5,.,TRBJ2-7,.,TGTGCTAGTGGTTTGGTACTAGGTCTAGCGCTGAATTCCTACGAGCAGTACTTC,CASGLVLGLALNSYEQYF
TRBV28,.,TRBJ2-2,.,TGTGCCAGCAGTTTAGCGGCCGGGGAGCTGTTTTTT,CASSLAAGELFF
TRBV27,TRBD1,TRBJ1-2,.,TGTGCCAGCACCCAGACAGGGGGAGCTAACTATGGCTACACCTTC,CASTQTGGANYGYTF
TRBV28,.,TRBJ1-4,few,TGTGCCAGCAGTCCGTACAGGGAGCAGGAAAAACTGTTTTTT,CASSPYREQEKLFF
TRBV7-9,.,TRBJ2-3,once,TGTGCCAGCAGCTTAGTAGGTAGCGGCTACACAGATACGCAGTATTTT,CASSLVGSGYTDTQYF
TRBV7-9,.,TRBJ1-3,.,TGTGCCAGCAGACCGCCTAGCTCTGGAAACACCATATATTTT,CASRPPSSGNTIYF
TRBV10-1,TRBD1,TRBJ1-1,.,TGCGCCCCCTGGGGACAGTACATGAACACTGAAGCTTTCTTT,CAPWGQYMNTEAFF
TRBV5-5,.,TRBJ2-1,.,TGTGCCAGCAGCTCCGGACAGAGCTCCTACAATGAGCAGTTCTTC,CASSSGQSSYNEQFF
TRBV2,TRBD2,TRBJ2-5,.,TGTGCCAGCAGTGAAGCGAAGCGGGGATCCGTGGAGACCCAGTACTTC,CASSEAKRGSVETQYF
TRBV4-1,.,TRBJ2-3,.,TGCGCCAGCAGCCAAACCCGACAGGGCGGGGAAGATACGCAGTATTTT,CASSQTRQGGEDTQYF
TRBV6-1,.,TRBJ2-3,few,TGTGCCAGCAGTGACGTAGATACAGATACGCAGTATTTT,CASSDVDTDTQYF
TRBV27,.,TRBJ2-7,.,TGTGCCAGCAGTTTGCAGGGTGAGTTCTACGAGCAGTACTTC,CASSLQGEFYEQYF
TRBV18,.,TRBJ1-3,.,TGTGCCAGCTCACCACTCAGGGATTCTTCAAGAAACACCATATATTTT,CASSPLRDSSRNTIYF
TRBV27,TRBD1,TRBJ1-2,once,TGTGCCAGCAGTTTATCGAGTTTGGGGGGGACAGGGGAAGATGGCTACACCTTC,CASSLSSLGGTGEDGYTF
TRBV19,TRBD1,TRBJ2-7,once,TGTGCCAGTAGTACGGGACAGGTGAACTCCTACGAGCAGTACTTC,CASSTGQVNSYEQYF
TRBV27,.,TRBJ2-7,.,TGTGCCAGCAGCCTGGGACTGAACGCGTACGAGCAGTACTTC,CASSLGLNAYEQYF
TRBV27,TRBD2,TRBJ2-3,.,TGTGCCAGCCAGCTAGCGGGGCCCAGCACAGATACGCAGTATTTT,CASQLAGPSTDTQYF
TRBV28,.,TRBJ2-5,once,TGTGCCAGCAGTTTCTTTGGCCTGCGAGGCTCCAAAGAGACCCAGTACTTC,CASSFFGLRGSKETQYF